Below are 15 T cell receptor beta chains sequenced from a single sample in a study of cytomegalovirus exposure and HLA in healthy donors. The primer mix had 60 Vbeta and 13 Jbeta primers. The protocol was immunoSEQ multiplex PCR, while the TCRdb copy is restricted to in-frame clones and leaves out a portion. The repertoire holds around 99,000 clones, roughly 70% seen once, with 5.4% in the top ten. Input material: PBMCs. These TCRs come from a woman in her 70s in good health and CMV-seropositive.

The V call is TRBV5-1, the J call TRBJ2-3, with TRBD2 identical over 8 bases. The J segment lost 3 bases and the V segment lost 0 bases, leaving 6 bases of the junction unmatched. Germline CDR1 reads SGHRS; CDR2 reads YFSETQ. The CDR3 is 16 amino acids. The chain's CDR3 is CASSLDRGGRTDTQYF. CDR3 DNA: TGCGCCAGCAGCTTGGATCGGGGGGGCAGGACAGATACGCAGTATTTT.

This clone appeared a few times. CDR3 in amino acids: CASSYFQQSKNTEAFF. The CDR3 nucleotides read TGTGCCAGCAGTTACTTTCAACAGTCCAAGAACACTGAAGCTTTCTTT. The J gene is TRBJ1-1, the V gene TRBV6-5; no reliable D call. The CDR3 sequence is 16 residues long. The V end lost 1 base, the J end lost 1 base, and 13 bases lay between the germline ends. CDR1 is MNHEY, CDR2 SVGAGI, per germline.

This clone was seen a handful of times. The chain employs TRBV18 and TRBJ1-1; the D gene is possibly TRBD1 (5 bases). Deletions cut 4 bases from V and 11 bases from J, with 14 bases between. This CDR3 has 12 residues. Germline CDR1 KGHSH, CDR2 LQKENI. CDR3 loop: CASSQIGRGAFF. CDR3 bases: TGTGCCAGCTCACAAATAGGTAGGGGCGCTTTCTTT.

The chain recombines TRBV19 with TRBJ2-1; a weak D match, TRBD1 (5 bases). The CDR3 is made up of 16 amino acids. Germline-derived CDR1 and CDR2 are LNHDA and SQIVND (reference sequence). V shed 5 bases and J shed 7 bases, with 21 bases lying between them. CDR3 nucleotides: TGTGCCAGTAGTGACAGAGTGGGCGGCGGAAGAAATGAGCAGTTCTTC. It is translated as CASSDRVGGGRNEQFF.

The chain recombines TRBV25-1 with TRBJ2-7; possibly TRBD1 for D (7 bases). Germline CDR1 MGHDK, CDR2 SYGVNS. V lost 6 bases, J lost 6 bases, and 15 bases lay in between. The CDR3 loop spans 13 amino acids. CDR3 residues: CASSVGRGAEQYF. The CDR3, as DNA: TGTGCCAGCAGCGTGGGCAGGGGGGCCGAGCAGTACTTC.

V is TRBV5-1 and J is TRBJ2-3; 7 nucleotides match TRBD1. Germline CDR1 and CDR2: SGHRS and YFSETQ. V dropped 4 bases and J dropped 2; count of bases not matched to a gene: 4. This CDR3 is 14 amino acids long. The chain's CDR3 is CASSPGQYTDTQYF. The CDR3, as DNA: TGCGCCAGCAGCCCGGGACAGTACACAGATACGCAGTATTTT.

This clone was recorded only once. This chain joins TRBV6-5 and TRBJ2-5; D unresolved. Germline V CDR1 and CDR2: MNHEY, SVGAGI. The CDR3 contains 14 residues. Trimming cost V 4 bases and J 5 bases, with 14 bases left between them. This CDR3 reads CASSLIHTMETQYF. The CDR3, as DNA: TGTGCCAGCAGTTTAATTCATACTATGGAGACCCAGTACTTC.

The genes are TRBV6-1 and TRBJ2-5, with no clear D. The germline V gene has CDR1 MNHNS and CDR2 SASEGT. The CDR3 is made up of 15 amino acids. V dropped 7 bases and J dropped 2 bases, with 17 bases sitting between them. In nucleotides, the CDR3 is TGTGCCAGCACCCCCGGTGGTGCAGGACAAGAGACCCAGTACTTC. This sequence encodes CASTPGGAGQETQYF.

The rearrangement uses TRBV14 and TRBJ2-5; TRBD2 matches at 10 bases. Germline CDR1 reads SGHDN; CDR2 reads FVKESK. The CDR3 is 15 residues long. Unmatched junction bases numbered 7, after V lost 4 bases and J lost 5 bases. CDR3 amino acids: CASSRVAGGWETQYF. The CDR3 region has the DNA TGTGCCAGCAGCCGAGTAGCGGGGGGTTGGGAGACCCAGTACTTC.

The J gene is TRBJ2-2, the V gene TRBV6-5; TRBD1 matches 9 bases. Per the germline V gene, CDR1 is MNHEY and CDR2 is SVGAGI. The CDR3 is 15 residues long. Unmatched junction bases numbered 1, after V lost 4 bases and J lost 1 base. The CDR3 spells CASSLGQGNTGELFF. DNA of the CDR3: TGTGCCAGCAGTTTGGGACAGGGGAACACCGGGGAGCTGTTTTTT.

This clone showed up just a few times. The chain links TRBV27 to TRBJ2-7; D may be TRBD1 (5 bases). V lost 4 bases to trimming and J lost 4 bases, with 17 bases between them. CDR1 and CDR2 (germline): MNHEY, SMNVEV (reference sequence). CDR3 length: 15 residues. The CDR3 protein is CASSSPGLALYEQYF. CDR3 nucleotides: TGTGCCAGCAGTTCCCCAGGGTTAGCTTTGTACGAGCAGTACTTC.

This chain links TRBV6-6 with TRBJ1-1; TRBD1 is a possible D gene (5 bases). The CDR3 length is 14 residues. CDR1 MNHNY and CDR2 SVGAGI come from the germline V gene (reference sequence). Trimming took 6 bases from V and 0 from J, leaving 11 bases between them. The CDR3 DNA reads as TGTGCCAGCAGCCGACAGTCAATGAACACTGAAGCTTTCTTT. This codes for CASSRQSMNTEAFF.

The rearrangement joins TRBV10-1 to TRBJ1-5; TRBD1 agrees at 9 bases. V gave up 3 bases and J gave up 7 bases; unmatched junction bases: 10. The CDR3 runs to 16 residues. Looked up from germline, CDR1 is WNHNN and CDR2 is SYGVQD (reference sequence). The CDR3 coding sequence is TGCGCCAGCAGTGATACCCGGGACAGGGTCGCGCAGCCCCAGCATTTT. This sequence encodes CASSDTRDRVAQPQHF.

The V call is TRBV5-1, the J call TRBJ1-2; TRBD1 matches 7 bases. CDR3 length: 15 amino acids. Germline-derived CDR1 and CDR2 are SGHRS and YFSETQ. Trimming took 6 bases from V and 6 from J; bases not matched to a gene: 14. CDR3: CASTISPGQRNGYTF. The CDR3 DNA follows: TGCGCCAGCACGATTTCTCCGGGACAGAGGAATGGCTACACCTTC.

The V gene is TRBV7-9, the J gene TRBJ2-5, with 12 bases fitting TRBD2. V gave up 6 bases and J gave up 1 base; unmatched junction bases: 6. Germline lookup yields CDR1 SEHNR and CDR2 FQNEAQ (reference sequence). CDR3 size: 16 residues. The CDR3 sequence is CASRSAGLAGQETQYF. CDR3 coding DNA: TGTGCCAGCAGATCAGCGGGACTAGCGGGCCAAGAGACCCAGTACTTC. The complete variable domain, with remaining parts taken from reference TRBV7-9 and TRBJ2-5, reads DTGVSQNPRHKITKRGQNVTFRCDPISEHNRLYWYRQTLGQGPEFLTYFQNEAQLEKSRLLSDRFSAERPKGSFSTLEIQRTEQGDSAMYLCASRSAGLAGQETQYFGPGTRLLVL.